This T cell receptor beta chain appears in the sequencing data of a study of regulatory T cells in long-lasting Graves disease. iRepertoire HTBI primers and Arm-PCR of CDR3 regions built TCR beta libraries. TCRdb reanalysed the multiplex PCR reads using MiXCR and keeps one entry per CDR3 protein. The sample gives 350,000 to 450,000 distinct CDR3 sequences, approximately 16% of which show up once; roughly 7.7% is in the top ten. Time point specified: newly diagnosed GD, antithyroid drugs for less than 3 months. PBMC-extracted RNA yielded the TCR library. This clonotype has just a few counts. With V trimmed by 3 bases and J by 3 bases, 13 bases remained unmatched. This CDR3 contains 17 residues. Germline V gene lookup returns CDR1 DFQATT and CDR2 SNEGSKA (reference sequence). Another study also made use of these data, one on T cells in Graves' hyperthyroidism and ophthalmopathy. That work states: Hyperthyroidism in the patients, aged 18 to 65, was newly diagnosed and under 2 months in duration.

The sequences come from peripheral blood mononuclear cells (PBMCs), collected at new diagnosis, from a patient treated with antithyroid drugs. The TCR comes from a woman between 40 and 55 years old with Graves disease. V and J are TRBV20-1 and TRBJ2-7; 11 bases match TRBD2. Here the CDR3 DNA reads TGCAGTGCTAGGGGCGAACTAGCGGGAGTAATGAACTACGAGCAGTACTTC. It specifies CSARGELAGVMNYEQYF.